One and the same sample provided the 26 T cell receptor beta chains below, sequenced in a study of response to subunit inactivated influenza vaccine. TCRdb passed the RT-PCR reads through MiXCR, listing each CDR3 protein once. The sample records about 570,000 distinct CDR3 sequences, about 11% being singletons. The same data also contributed to another study, on T cells expressing NK-cell markers. That investigation notes: Libraries used 5'RACE template switching adding universal primer site and UMIs.

Here the sequenced sample was PBMCs from blood, taken on the day of vaccination. Receptors were obtained from a man over 45 who received an inactivated influenza vaccine.

V and J are TRBV30 and TRBJ2-1; TRBD2 matches at 7 bases. The CDR3 contains 14 residues. V shed 7 bases and J 4 bases; nucleotides not matched to a gene: 10. CDR1 and CDR2 from the germline V gene are GTSNPN and SVGIG (reference sequence). In DNA form, the CDR3 reads TGTGCCTCGACTAGCTTGGGGGTGTACAATGAGCAGTTCTTC. Protein product: CASTSLGVYNEQFF.

This clonotype was seen at least ten times. The genes are TRBV4-3 and TRBJ1-6; D perhaps matches TRBD1 (6 bases). The CDR3 extends over 15 amino acids. Germline values: CDR1 LGHNA, CDR2 YSLEER. Trimming left V 1 base short and J 9 bases short, with 13 bases between. CDR3 protein: CASSQVTGRSSPLHF. DNA of the CDR3: TGCGCCAGCAGCCAAGTTACAGGGAGGAGTTCACCCCTCCACTTT.

V and J are TRBV5-1 and TRBJ2-1; possibly TRBD1 or TRBD2 for D (6 bases each). V was trimmed by 0 bases and J by 3 bases, leaving 13 bases between them. Germline-derived CDR1 and CDR2 are SGHRS and YFSETQ. This CDR3 contains 16 residues. CDR3 nucleotide sequence: TGCGCCAGCAGCTTGGTTCGGGGGCAGGTCTACAATGAGCAGTTCTTC. Its protein is CASSLVRGQVYNEQFF.

This clonotype was counted a few times. CDR3 in DNA: TGCGCCAGCAGCGTGGGGATTCTTCGCACAGATACGCAGTATTTT. Its protein product is CASSVGILRTDTQYF. The chain couples TRBV5-1 to TRBJ2-3; the D is unclear. Germline lookup yields CDR1 SGHRS and CDR2 YFSETQ. This CDR3 is 15 amino acids long. Trimming cost V 4 bases and J 1 base, with 13 bases left between them.

The gene calls are TRBV6-2 or TRBV6-3 and TRBJ1-1; D gene ambiguous. Germline CDR1 reads MNHEY; CDR2 reads SVGEGT. Trimming stripped 6 bases from V and 5 bases from J, with 10 bases between. The CDR3 extends over 12 amino acids. CDR3 region: CASSQVWTEAFF. The CDR3 coding sequence is TGTGCCAGCAGCCAAGTGTGGACTGAAGCTTTCTTT.

The CDR3 loop reads CSAFRTDSYEQYF. CDR3 coding DNA: TGCAGTGCTTTTAGGACAGACTCCTACGAGCAGTACTTC. The V call is TRBV20-1, the J call TRBJ2-7, with D possibly matching TRBD1 (6 bases). CDR3 length: 13 residues. V was pared by 5 bases and J by 0 bases, with 11 bases between. Germline V gene lookup returns CDR1 DFQATT and CDR2 SNEGSKA (reference sequence).

The chain couples TRBV5-6 to TRBJ2-5; 8 bases line up with TRBD2. Germline CDR1 reads SGHDT; CDR2 reads YYEEEE. With 1 base clipped from V and 6 bases from J, the junction kept 8 bases outside the gene matches. The length of the CDR3 is 15 residues. The CDR3 sequence: CASSLFRLAWQTQYF. The CDR3 coding sequence is TGTGCCAGCAGCTTGTTTAGACTAGCGTGGCAGACCCAGTACTTC.

This clonotype appeared a few times. The chain recombines TRBV5-1 with TRBJ2-7, with D perhaps matching TRBD2 (5 bases). CDR3 length: 16 residues. In germline, CDR1 is SGHRS, CDR2 YFSETQ. V dropped 1 base and J dropped 5 bases, with 19 bases sitting between them. CDR3 DNA sequence: TGCGCCAGCAGCTTGAGCGGAGGTGGGGTCGTCGACGAGCAGTACTTC. It yields the protein CASSLSGGGVVDEQYF.

This chain connects TRBV7-8 to TRBJ2-7; 7 nucleotides align to TRBD2. V shed 5 bases and J 3 bases; nucleotides not matched to a gene: 13. The CDR3 sequence is 16 residues long. The germline V gene encodes CDR1 SGHVS and CDR2 FQNEAQ. CDR3 residues: CASSLPPWASGYEQYF. The CDR3 nucleotides are TGTGCCAGCAGCCTACCCCCCTGGGCTAGCGGCTACGAGCAGTACTTC.

This clonotype was found a few times. The J gene is TRBJ1-2, the V gene TRBV7-2, with 7 bases lining up with TRBD1. The germline gives CDR1 SGHTA, CDR2 FQGNSA. Losses at the gene ends were 5 bases for V and 3 bases for J; bases not matched to a gene: 12. This CDR3 region has 16 residues. Written as DNA, the CDR3 is TGTGCCAGCAGCCCTGATGGGGCAGGGGGGGACTATGGCTACACCTTC. Amino acids: CASSPDGAGGDYGYTF.

V gene TRBV7-2 combines with J gene TRBJ2-5; D might be TRBD2 (5 bases). Deletions cut 0 bases from V and 5 bases from J, with 7 bases between. Germline V gives CDR1 SGHTA, CDR2 FQGNSA. This CDR3 is built from 13 residues. The CDR3 bases are TGTGCCAGCAGCTTAGCTAGCGATGAGACCCAGTACTTC. This encodes CASSLASDETQYF.

This clonotype was counted between two and nine times. The chain joins TRBV6-1 to TRBJ2-3; D remains unclear. CDR1 and CDR2 (germline): MNHNS, SASEGT. Trimming stripped 5 bases from V and 1 base from J, with 10 bases between. The CDR3 runs 14 residues. The DNA for the CDR3 is TGTGCCAGCAGTCGGGCGTTTGGCACAGATACGCAGTATTTT. The encoded protein is CASSRAFGTDTQYF.

This rearrangement joins TRBV20-1 to TRBJ2-1, with 9 positions matching TRBD2. From germline, CDR1 is DFQATT and CDR2 SNEGSKA (reference sequence). This CDR3 comprises 17 residues. Unmatched junction bases numbered 14, after V lost 0 bases and J lost 8 bases. The CDR3 bases are TGCAGTGCTAGAGAGGCGACTGGCGGGAGGGCCGGAGATGAGCAGTTCTTC. Its protein is CSAREATGGRAGDEQFF.

This clonotype has just a few counts. This chain joins TRBV4-3 and TRBJ2-1; maybe TRBD2 (6 bases). CDR1 is LGHNA, CDR2 YSLEER, per germline. V was shortened by 0 bases and J by 9 bases, with 12 bases between the two germline ends. This CDR3 region has 14 residues. CDR3 in amino acids: CASSQDREYGEQFF. CDR3 nucleotide sequence: TGCGCCAGCAGCCAAGATCGGGAGTACGGTGAGCAGTTCTTC.

The V and J genes are TRBV2 and TRBJ1-4; no clear D. Trimming stripped 1 base from V and 4 bases from J, with 10 bases between. CDR3 size: 15 residues. The germline V gene has CDR1 SNHLY and CDR2 FYNNEI. CDR3 DNA sequence: TGTGCCAGCAGTGAAGGGGGAGAAGTTAATGAAAAACTGTTTTTT. It codes for CASSEGGEVNEKLFF.

There are a few counts of this clonotype. This rearrangement joins TRBV7-9 to TRBJ2-3; D is unresolved. The CDR3 consists of 15 residues. V gave up 1 base and J gave up 0 bases, with 8 bases separating them. Germline CDR1 is SEHNR and CDR2 is FQNEAQ (reference sequence). CDR3 in amino acids: CASSLGHLSTDTQYF. In DNA, the CDR3 is TGTGCCAGCAGCTTAGGACACTTGAGCACAGATACGCAGTATTTT. Combining the CDR3 with reference TRBV7-9 and TRBJ2-3 gives the whole variable domain DTGVSQNPRHKITKRGQNVTFRCDPISEHNRLYWYRQTLGQGPEFLTYFQNEAQLEKSRLLSDRFSAERPKGSFSTLEIQRTEQGDSAMYLCASSLGHLSTDTQYFGPGTRLTVL.

The J gene is TRBJ2-5, the V gene TRBV28; TRBD2 is a possible D gene (6 bases). From germline, CDR1 is MDHEN and CDR2 SYDVKM. There are 16 residues in the CDR3. The V end was cut by 5 bases, the J end by 9 bases, with 25 bases between. CDR3 amino acids: CASSPPTPGVQGAQYF. For the CDR3, the DNA is TGTGCCAGCAGTCCCCCGACACCGGGGGTCCAAGGGGCCCAGTACTTC.

This clonotype was seen only a few times. J is TRBJ2-2 and V is TRBV12-3 or TRBV12-4; 13 nucleotides line up with TRBD2. This CDR3 is built from 16 residues. The ends lost 6 bases at V and 4 bases at J; junction bases unmatched: 5. The CDR3 protein is CASSSRTSGSTGELFF. Written as DNA, the CDR3 is TGTGCCAGCAGCTCACGGACTAGCGGGAGCACCGGGGAGCTGTTTTTT.

The chain couples TRBV5-1 to TRBJ1-1; D possibly corresponds to TRBD1 (6 bases). V dropped 4 bases and J dropped 1 base, with 11 bases sitting between them. From germline, CDR1 is SGHRS and CDR2 YFSETQ. The CDR3 covers 14 residues. As DNA, the CDR3 is TGCGCCAGCAGCGGGGGGCTAGAGAACACTGAAGCTTTCTTT. Residues: CASSGGLENTEAFF. The full variable domain, rest sourced from reference TRBV5-1 and TRBJ1-1, is KAGVTQTPRYLIKTRGQQVTLSCSPISGHRSVSWYQQTPGQGLQFLFEYFSETQRNKGNFPGRFSGRQFSNSRSEMNVSTLELGDSALYLCASSGGLENTEAFFGQGTRLTVV.

This clonotype was seen ten or more times. The J gene is TRBJ2-7, the V gene TRBV7-2; 7 bases line up with TRBD2. V was pared by 3 bases and J by 6 bases, with 8 bases of the junction left unmatched. The CDR3 length is 14 residues. Per germline, CDR1 SGHTA and CDR2 FQGNSA. The CDR3 sequence: CASSFWTSGSEQYF. CDR3 nucleotide sequence: TGTGCCAGCAGCTTCTGGACTAGTGGTTCCGAGCAGTACTTC.

This clonotype was picked up a small number of times. This sequence joins TRBV14 and TRBJ2-5; 14 nucleotides line up with TRBD2. Losses at the gene ends were 8 bases for V and 1 base for J; bases not matched to a gene: 0. This CDR3 spans 14 amino acids. CDR1 SGHDN and CDR2 FVKESK come from the germline V gene. The CDR3 reads CASGLAGGQETQYF. In DNA form, the CDR3 reads TGTGCCAGCGGACTAGCGGGAGGCCAAGAGACCCAGTACTTC.

The rearrangement links TRBV24-1 to TRBJ2-3, with 7 bases identical to TRBD1. CDR1 and CDR2 from the germline V gene are KGHDR and SFDVKD. The CDR3 runs 15 residues. J gave up 10 bases and V 3 bases, and 12 bases lay outside the gene matches. CDR3 sequence (DNA): TGTGCCACCAGTGATCTGCCTGGGACAGCAAGTGCGCAGTATTTT. This encodes CATSDLPGTASAQYF.

This clonotype was counted between two and nine times. V gene TRBV12-3 or TRBV12-4 combines with J gene TRBJ2-1; a possible D gene is TRBD2 (5 bases). The CDR3 length is 17 residues. The V gene lost 6 bases and the J gene lost 7 bases, with 25 bases spanning the gap. Here the CDR3 reads CASSISQTGNWLNEQFF. The CDR3 coding sequence is TGTGCCAGCAGCATCTCTCAGACGGGGAATTGGCTAAATGAGCAGTTCTTC.

The chain combines TRBV10-3 with TRBJ2-7; 7 positions match TRBD1. Losses at the gene ends were 6 bases for V and 6 bases for J; bases not matched to a gene: 14. Germline-derived CDR1 and CDR2 are ENHRY and SYGVKD. This CDR3 contains 15 residues. The CDR3 reads CAIRKSTGTPLEQYF. In DNA form, the CDR3 reads TGTGCCATCAGAAAATCGACAGGGACCCCCCTCGAGCAGTACTTC.

The rearrangement uses TRBV20-1 and TRBJ2-7; TRBD2 might be the D (5 bases). Trimming removed 3 bases at V and 2 bases at J, with 14 bases between. The CDR3 sequence is 14 residues long. CDR1 is DFQATT, CDR2 SNEGSKA, per germline (reference sequence). The DNA for the CDR3 is TGCAGTGCTAGGTCCGGGGTGCTGGCCTACGAGCAGTACTTC. Its translation is CSARSGVLAYEQYF.

This clonotype was seen many times. The CDR3 DNA is TGCGCCAGCAGCAGACGGGGGGGCCAATCCTACAATGAGCAGTTCTTC. Protein: CASSRRGGQSYNEQFF. The chain is built from TRBV5-1 and TRBJ2-1, with TRBD2 matching over 8 bases. The trim removed 4 bases at V and 1 base at J, leaving 7 bases unmatched. From germline, CDR1 is SGHRS and CDR2 YFSETQ. The CDR3 totals 16 residues.